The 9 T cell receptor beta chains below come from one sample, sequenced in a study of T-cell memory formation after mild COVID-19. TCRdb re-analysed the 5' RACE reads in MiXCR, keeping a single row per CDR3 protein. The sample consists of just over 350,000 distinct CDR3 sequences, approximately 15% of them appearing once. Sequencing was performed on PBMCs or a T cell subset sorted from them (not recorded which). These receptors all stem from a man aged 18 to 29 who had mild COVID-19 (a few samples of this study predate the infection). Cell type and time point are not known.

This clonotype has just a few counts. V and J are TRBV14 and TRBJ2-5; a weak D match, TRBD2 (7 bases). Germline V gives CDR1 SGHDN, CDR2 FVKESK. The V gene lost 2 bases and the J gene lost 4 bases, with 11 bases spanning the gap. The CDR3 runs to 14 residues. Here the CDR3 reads CASSQRGAGETQYF. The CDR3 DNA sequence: TGTGCCAGCAGCCAACGGGGGGCCGGAGAGACCCAGTACTTC.

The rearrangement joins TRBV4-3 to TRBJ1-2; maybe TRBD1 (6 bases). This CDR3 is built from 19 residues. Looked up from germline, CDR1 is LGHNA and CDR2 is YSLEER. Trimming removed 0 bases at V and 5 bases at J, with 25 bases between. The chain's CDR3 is CASSQDGKRGRGGSYGYTF. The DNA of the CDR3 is TGCGCCAGCAGCCAAGATGGAAAGAGGGGGAGAGGAGGGTCGTATGGCTACACCTTC.

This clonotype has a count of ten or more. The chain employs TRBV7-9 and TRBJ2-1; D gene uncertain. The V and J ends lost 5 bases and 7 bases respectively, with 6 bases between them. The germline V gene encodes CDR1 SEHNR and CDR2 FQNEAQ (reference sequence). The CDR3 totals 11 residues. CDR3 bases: TGTGCCAGCAGCCCCCAGAATGAGCAGTTCTTC. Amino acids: CASSPQNEQFF.

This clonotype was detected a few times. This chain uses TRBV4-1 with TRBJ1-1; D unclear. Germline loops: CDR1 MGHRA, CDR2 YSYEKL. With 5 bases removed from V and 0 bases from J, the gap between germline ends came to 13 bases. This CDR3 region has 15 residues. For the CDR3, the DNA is TGCGCCAGCAGCTTGCGACCCTCCATGAACACTGAAGCTTTCTTT. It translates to CASSLRPSMNTEAFF.

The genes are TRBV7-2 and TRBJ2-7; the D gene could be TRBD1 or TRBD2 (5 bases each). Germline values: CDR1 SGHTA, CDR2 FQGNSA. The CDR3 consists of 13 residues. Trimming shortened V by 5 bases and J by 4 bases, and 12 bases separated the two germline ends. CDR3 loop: CASSPWDGYEQYF. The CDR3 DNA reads TGTGCCAGCAGCCCTTGGGACGGGTACGAGCAGTACTTC.

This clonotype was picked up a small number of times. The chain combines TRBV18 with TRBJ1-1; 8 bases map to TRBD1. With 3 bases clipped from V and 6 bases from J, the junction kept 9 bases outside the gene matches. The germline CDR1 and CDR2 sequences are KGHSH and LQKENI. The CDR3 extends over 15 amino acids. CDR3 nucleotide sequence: TGTGCCAGCTCACCCGGGCAGGGGGCAATCGCTGAAGCTTTCTTT. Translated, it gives CASSPGQGAIAEAFF.

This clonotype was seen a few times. CDR3 protein: CASSPLWTRRDEKLFF. The CDR3 DNA follows: TGCGCCAGCAGCCCGCTATGGACTCGGCGAGATGAAAAACTGTTTTTT. The chain uses TRBV4-1 and TRBJ1-4; D remains unclear. This CDR3 has 16 residues. The V and J ends lost 4 bases and 6 bases respectively, with 18 bases between them. From germline, CDR1 is MGHRA and CDR2 YSYEKL.

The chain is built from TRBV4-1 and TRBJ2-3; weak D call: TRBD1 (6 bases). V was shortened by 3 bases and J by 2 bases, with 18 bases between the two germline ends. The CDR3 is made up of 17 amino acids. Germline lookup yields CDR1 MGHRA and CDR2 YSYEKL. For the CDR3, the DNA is TGCGCCAGCAGCCAGGAAAGACAGGAGCCTAACACAGATACGCAGTATTTT. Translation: CASSQERQEPNTDTQYF.

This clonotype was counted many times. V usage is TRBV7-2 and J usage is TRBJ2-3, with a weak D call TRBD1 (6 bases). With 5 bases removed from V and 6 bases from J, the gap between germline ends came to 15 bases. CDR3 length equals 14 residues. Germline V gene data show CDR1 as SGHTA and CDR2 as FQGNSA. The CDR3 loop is CASSPTRTADTQYF. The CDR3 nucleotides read TGTGCCAGCAGCCCCACTAGGACAGCGGATACGCAGTATTTT.